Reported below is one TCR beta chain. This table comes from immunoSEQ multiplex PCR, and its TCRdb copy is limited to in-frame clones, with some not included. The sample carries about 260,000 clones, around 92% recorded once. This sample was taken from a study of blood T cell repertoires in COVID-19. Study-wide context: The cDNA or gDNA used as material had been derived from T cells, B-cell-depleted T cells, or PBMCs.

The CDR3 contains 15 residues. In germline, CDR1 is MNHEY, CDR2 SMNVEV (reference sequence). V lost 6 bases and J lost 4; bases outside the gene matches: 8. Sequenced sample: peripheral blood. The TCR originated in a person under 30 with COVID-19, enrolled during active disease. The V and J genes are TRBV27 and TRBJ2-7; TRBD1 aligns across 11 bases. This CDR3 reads CASRLAGTGGYEQYF. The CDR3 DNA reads TGTGCCAGCAGACTTGCCGGGACAGGGGGATACGAGCAGTACTTC.